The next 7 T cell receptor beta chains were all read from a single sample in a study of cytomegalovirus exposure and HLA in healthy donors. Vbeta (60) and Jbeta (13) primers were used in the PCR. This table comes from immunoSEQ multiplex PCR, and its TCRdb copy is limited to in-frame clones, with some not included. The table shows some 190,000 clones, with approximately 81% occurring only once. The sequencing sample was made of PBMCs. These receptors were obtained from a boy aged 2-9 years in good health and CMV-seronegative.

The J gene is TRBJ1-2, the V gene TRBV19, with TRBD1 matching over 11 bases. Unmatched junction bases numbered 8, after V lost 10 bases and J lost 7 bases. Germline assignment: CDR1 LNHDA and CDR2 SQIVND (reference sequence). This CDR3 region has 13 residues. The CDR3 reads CATRTGGRVGYTF. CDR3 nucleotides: TGTGCCACCCGGACAGGGGGCCGTGTTGGCTACACCTTC. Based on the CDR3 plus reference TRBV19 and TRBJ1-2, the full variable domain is DGGITQSPKYLFRKEGQNVTLSCEQNLNHDAMYWYRQDPGQGLRLIYYSQIVNDFQKGDIAEGYSVSREKKESFPLTVTSAQKNPTAFYLCATRTGGRVGYTFGSGTRLTVV.

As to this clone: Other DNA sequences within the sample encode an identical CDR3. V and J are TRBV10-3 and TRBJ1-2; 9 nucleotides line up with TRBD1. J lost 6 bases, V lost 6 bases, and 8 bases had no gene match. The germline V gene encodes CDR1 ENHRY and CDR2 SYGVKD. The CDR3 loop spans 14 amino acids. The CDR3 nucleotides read TGTGCCATCAGGTTGACAGGGGGGTTTAATGGCTACACCTTC. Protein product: CAIRLTGGFNGYTF.

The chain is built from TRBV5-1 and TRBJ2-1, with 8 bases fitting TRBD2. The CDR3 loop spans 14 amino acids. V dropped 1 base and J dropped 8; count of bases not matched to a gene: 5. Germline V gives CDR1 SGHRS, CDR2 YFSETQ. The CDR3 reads CASSLSRRGDEQFF. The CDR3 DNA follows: TGCGCCAGCAGCTTGTCGAGGCGGGGGGATGAGCAGTTCTTC.

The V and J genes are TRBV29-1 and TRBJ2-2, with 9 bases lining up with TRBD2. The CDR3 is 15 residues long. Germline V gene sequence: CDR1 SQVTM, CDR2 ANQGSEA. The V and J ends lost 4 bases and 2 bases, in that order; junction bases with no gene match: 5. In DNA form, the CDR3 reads TGCAGCGTTGTACTAGCGGGCGACAACACCGGGGAGCTGTTTTTT. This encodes CSVVLAGDNTGELFF.

The CDR3, as DNA: TGTGCCAGTACATCCCAGGCAGGCCCAACTGAAGCTTTCTTT. Translating it yields CASTSQAGPTEAFF. The V gene is TRBV5-6, the J gene TRBJ1-1; no reliable D call. V was pared by 8 bases and J by 5 bases, with 19 bases between. CDR3 size: 14 residues. Germline-derived CDR1 and CDR2 are SGHDT and YYEEEE. The full variable domain, in which reference TRBV5-6 and TRBJ1-1 provide the parts outside the CDR3, is DAGVTQSPTHLIKTRGQQVTLRCSPKSGHDTVSWYQQALGQGPQFIFQYYEEEERQRGNFPDRFSGHQFPNYSSELNVNALLLGDSALYLCASTSQAGPTEAFFGQGTRLTVV.

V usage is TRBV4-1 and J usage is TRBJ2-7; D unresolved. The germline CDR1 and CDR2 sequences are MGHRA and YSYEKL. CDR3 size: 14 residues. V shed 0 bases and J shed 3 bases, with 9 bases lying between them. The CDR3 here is CASSQDGLFYEQYF. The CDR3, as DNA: TGCGCCAGCAGCCAAGATGGCTTATTCTACGAGCAGTACTTC.

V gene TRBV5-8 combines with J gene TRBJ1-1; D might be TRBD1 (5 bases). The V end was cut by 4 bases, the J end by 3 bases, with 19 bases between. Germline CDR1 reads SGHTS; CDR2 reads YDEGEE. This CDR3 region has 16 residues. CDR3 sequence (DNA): TGTGCCAGCAGCCCCACCCCTACAAACAGGTACACTGAAGCTTTCTTT. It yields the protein CASSPTPTNRYTEAFF.